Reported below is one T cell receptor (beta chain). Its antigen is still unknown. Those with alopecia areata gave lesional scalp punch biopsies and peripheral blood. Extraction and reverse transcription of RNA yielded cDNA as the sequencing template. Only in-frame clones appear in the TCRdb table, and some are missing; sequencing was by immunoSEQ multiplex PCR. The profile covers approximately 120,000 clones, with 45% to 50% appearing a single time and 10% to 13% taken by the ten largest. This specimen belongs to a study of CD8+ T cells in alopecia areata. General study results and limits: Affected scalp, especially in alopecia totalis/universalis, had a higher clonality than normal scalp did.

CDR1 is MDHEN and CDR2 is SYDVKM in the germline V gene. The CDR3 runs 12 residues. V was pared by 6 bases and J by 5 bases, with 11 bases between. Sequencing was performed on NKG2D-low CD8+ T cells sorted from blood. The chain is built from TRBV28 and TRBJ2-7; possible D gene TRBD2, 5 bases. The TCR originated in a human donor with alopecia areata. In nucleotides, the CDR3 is TGTGCCAGCAGCGAGGGAACCAACGAGCAGTACTTC. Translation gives CASSEGTNEQYF.